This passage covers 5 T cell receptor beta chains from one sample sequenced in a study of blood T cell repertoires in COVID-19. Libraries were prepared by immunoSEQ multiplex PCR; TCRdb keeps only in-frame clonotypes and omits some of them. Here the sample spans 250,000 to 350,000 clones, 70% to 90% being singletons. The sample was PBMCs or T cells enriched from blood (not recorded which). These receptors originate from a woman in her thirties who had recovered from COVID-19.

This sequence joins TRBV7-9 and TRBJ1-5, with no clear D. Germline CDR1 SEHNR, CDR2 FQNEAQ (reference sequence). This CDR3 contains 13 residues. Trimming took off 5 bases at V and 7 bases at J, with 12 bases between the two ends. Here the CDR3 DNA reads TGTGCCAGCAGCGCGAACAGCGGGCAGCCCCAGCATTTT. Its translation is CASSANSGQPQHF. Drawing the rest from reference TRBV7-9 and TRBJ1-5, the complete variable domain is DTGVSQNPRHKITKRGQNVTFRCDPISEHNRLYWYRQTLGQGPEFLTYFQNEAQLEKSRLLSDRFSAERPKGSFSTLEIQRTEQGDSAMYLCASSANSGQPQHFGDGTRLSIL.

The CDR3: CASSLRIRGTEAFF. As DNA, the CDR3 is TGTGCCAGCAGCTTGCGTATTCGGGGGACTGAAGCTTTCTTT. This sequence joins TRBV5-6 and TRBJ1-1; TRBD1 might be the D (5 bases). The CDR3 totals 14 residues. In germline, CDR1 is SGHDT, CDR2 YYEEEE. V shed 1 base and J shed 5 bases, with 12 bases lying between them.

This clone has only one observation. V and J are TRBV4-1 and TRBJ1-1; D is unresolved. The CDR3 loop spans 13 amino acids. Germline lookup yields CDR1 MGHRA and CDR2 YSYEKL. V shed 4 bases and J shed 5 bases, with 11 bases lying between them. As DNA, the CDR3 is TGCGCCAGCAGCCTACCGGCGGGGACTGAAGCTTTCTTT. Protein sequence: CASSLPAGTEAFF.

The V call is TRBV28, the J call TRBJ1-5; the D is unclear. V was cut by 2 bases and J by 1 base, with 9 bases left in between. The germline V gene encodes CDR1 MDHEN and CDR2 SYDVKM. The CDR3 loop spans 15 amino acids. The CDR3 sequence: CASSLVGRSNQPQHF. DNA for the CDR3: TGTGCCAGCAGTTTAGTCGGTCGAAGCAATCAGCCCCAGCATTTT. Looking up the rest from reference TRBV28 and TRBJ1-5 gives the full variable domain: DVKVTQSSRYLVKRTGEKVFLECVQDMDHENMFWYRQDPGLGLRLIYFSYDVKMKEKGDIPEGYSVSREKKERFSLILESASTNQTSMYLCASSLVGRSNQPQHFGDGTRLSIL.

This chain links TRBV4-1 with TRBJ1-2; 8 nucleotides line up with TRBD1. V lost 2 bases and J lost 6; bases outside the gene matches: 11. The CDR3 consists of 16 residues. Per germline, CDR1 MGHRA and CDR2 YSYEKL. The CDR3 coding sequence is TGCGCCAGCAGCCAACGTTTTTCAGGGGGCGTTGATGGCTACACCTTC. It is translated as CASSQRFSGGVDGYTF.